This T cell receptor (beta chain) was found in a study of Ad26.COV2.S vaccination and SARS-CoV-2 variants. Findings of the study overall: Researchers cautioned that TCR breadth and depth analyses may have underestimated total T cell responses.

Note on this clone: Its antigen is as yet unknown.

Stated treatment: 15 to 20 received Ad26.COV2.S at low or high dose, single or two shots; about 5 received placebo; per-sample allocation not given. Following the first vaccine or placebo injection, samples were taken on day 63. The repertoire was sequenced with immunoSEQ multiplex PCR; TCRdb's copy has only in-frame clones and lacks some. The sample yields 400,000 to 450,000 clones, over 80% seen once. The CDR3 covers 15 residues. Deletions cut 0 bases from V and 2 bases from J, with 11 bases between. The germline CDR1 and CDR2 sequences are SGHRS and YFSETQ. The clonotype was recovered from a person between 18 and 59 years old who received the Ad26.COV2.S COVID-19 vaccine or a placebo. Sample: peripheral blood, taken in a trial of Ad26.COV2.S vaccine versus placebo. The chain uses TRBV5-1 and TRBJ1-2; D gene ambiguous. The CDR3 spells CASSLGTEYNYGYTF. The CDR3 coding sequence is TGCGCCAGCAGCTTGGGTACAGAATACAACTATGGCTACACCTTC.